The clone carrying this T cell receptor beta chain has more than one count but fewer than ten. The sample originates from a study of blood T cell repertoires in COVID-19. Study-level information: Material from acute and convalescent COVID-19 was sourced from the United States, Italy and Spain. T cells, B-cell-depleted T cells, or PBMCs supplied cDNA or gDNA.

Under the authors' procedure: Amplification with reference gene primers provided the estimates of nucleated cell counts. Sequencing used immunoSEQ multiplex PCR; TCRdb keeps in-frame clones, though not all of them. V, J and clone size reflect that table, while D and trimming were determined from the DNA. The sample includes about 150,000 clones, around 84% seen only once; the top ten take roughly 7%. Germline values: CDR1 MRHNA, CDR2 SNTAGT. This CDR3 spans 9 amino acids. V was pared by 9 bases and J by 9 bases, with 6 bases between. This receptor was obtained from a man in his forties or fifties with active or convalescent COVID-19. Sequences were obtained from peripheral blood. This sequence joins TRBV6-4 and TRBJ1-5; no definite D call. The DNA for the CDR3 is TGTGCCAGGGCCCGGCCCCAGCATTTT. Its protein is CARARPQHF.